The 27 T cell receptor beta chains in this list originate from one sample, sequenced in a study of cytomegalovirus exposure and HLA in healthy donors. Amplification used 60 Vbeta primers and 13 Jbeta primers. Generated by immunoSEQ multiplex PCR, the TCRdb table keeps only in-frame clones and is missing some. Its listing shows some 110,000 clones. The material sequenced was PBMCs. The receptors originated from a man in his forties in good health and CMV-seropositive.

The V call is TRBV18, the J call TRBJ2-7, with D possibly being TRBD1 (5 bases). The CDR3 length is 16 residues. Trimming shortened V by 3 bases and J by 2 bases, and 17 bases separated the two germline ends. The germline V gene has CDR1 KGHSH and CDR2 LQKENI. Here the CDR3 reads CASSPGPYPSTYEQYF. The CDR3 bases are TGTGCCAGCTCACCGGGGCCGTACCCATCTACCTACGAGCAGTACTTC.

This sequence joins TRBV7-3 and TRBJ1-1; D is unresolved. Germline V gives CDR1 SGHTA, CDR2 FQGTGA. V lost 0 bases, J lost 1 base, and 6 bases lay in between. This CDR3 is 14 amino acids long. The CDR3 DNA sequence: TGTGCCAGCAGCTTAACGGGGAGGAACACTGAAGCTTTCTTT. Protein: CASSLTGRNTEAFF.

J is TRBJ2-7 and V is TRBV7-9; 8 nucleotides align to TRBD1. Germline V gene lookup returns CDR1 SEHNR and CDR2 FQNEAQ (reference sequence). The CDR3 is 15 amino acids. The V gene end was trimmed by 6 bases and the J gene end by 1 base; junction bases not matched to a gene: 8. DNA for the CDR3: TGTGCCAGCAGTCCTTCCGGGACAGGATCCTACGAGCAGTACTTC. Translated, it gives CASSPSGTGSYEQYF.

The chain links TRBV9 to TRBJ1-2, with 7 bases aligning to TRBD1. The CDR3 is made up of 19 amino acids. With V trimmed by 0 bases and J by 3 bases, 17 bases remained unmatched. Germline CDR1 reads SGDLS; CDR2 reads YYNGEE. For the CDR3, the DNA is TGTGCCAGCAGCGTAGACCTACAAGATCGAACGGGACAGCACTATGGCTACACCTTC. As protein: CASSVDLQDRTGQHYGYTF.

This rearrangement joins TRBV2 to TRBJ1-5, with no clear D. V shed 0 bases and J shed 3 bases, with 18 bases lying between them. Germline values: CDR1 SNHLY, CDR2 FYNNEI. The CDR3 contains 18 residues. The CDR3 DNA is TGTGCCAGCAGTGAAGCGCTGCCCCGCGGCGGTCTCAATCAGCCCCAGCATTTT. It codes for CASSEALPRGGLNQPQHF.

The chain combines TRBV14 with TRBJ1-1; no firm D call. CDR1 and CDR2 from the germline V gene are SGHDN and FVKESK. The V end was cut by 0 bases, the J end by 2 bases, with 13 bases between. This CDR3 is built from 16 residues. CDR3: CASSQELMRSNTEAFF. CDR3 sequence (DNA): TGTGCCAGCAGCCAAGAGTTGATGAGAAGCAACACTGAAGCTTTCTTT.

The chain employs TRBV25-1 and TRBJ2-2, with D possibly matching TRBD2 (5 bases). Deletions cut 8 bases from V and 0 bases from J, with 7 bases between. The CDR3 sequence is 13 residues long. The germline V gene encodes CDR1 MGHDK and CDR2 SYGVNS. The CDR3 protein is CASVGTNTGELFF. CDR3 nucleotides: TGTGCCAGCGTCGGGACGAACACCGGGGAGCTGTTTTTT.

The rearrangement joins TRBV28 to TRBJ2-1; the D gene is possibly TRBD2 (5 bases). Germline V CDR1 and CDR2: MDHEN, SYDVKM. This CDR3 comprises 15 residues. The V and J ends lost 6 bases and 9 bases respectively, with 21 bases between them. The CDR3 spells CASRVQKISRGEQFF. The CDR3 nucleotides read TGTGCCAGCAGGGTACAGAAAATCTCCCGGGGTGAGCAGTTCTTC.

This chain uses TRBV6-5 with TRBJ1-2, with TRBD1 matching 9 bases. The CDR3 spans 16 residues. From germline, CDR1 is MNHEY and CDR2 SVGAGI. The junction had 6 bases not matched to a gene; V was cut back by 2 bases and J by 2 bases. DNA of the CDR3: TGTGCCAGCAGTTACCAATCCGGGACAGGGAACTATGGCTACACCTTC. Its protein is CASSYQSGTGNYGYTF.

The chain uses TRBV5-1 and TRBJ2-7, with 7 nucleotides matching TRBD1. The germline gives CDR1 SGHRS, CDR2 YFSETQ. J gave up 2 bases and V 4 bases, and 6 bases lay outside the gene matches. The CDR3 is 14 amino acids. The CDR3 DNA follows: TGCGCCAGCAGCCCAGACAGGGTTCCCTACGAGCAGTACTTC. Its translation: CASSPDRVPYEQYF. Full variable domain (missing parts from reference TRBV5-1 and TRBJ2-7): KAGVTQTPRYLIKTRGQQVTLSCSPISGHRSVSWYQQTPGQGLQFLFEYFSETQRNKGNFPGRFSGRQFSNSRSEMNVSTLELGDSALYLCASSPDRVPYEQYFGPGTRLTVT.

This chain uses TRBV5-3 with TRBJ2-5, with 7 bases matching TRBD2. TRBV5-3 is filed as an ORF, its function uncertain. The CDR3 covers 19 residues. V was clipped by 3 bases and J by 4 bases; unmatched bases: 21. The CDR3 nucleotides read TGTGCCAGAAGCTCATACCACCCCCTGGGGGGGGGAATAGGAGAGACCCAGTACTTC. Translated, it gives CARSSYHPLGGGIGETQYF.

The V call is TRBV28, the J call TRBJ2-1, with 8 bases matching TRBD2. CDR3 length equals 19 residues. J was trimmed by 3 bases and V by 2 bases; bases with no gene match: 15. Germline V gene data show CDR1 as MDHEN and CDR2 as SYDVKM. The CDR3 loop reads CASSLPTSGLKPDYNEQFF. DNA for the CDR3: TGTGCCAGCAGTTTACCCACTAGCGGCCTTAAACCAGACTACAATGAGCAGTTCTTC.

The chain recombines TRBV29-1 with TRBJ2-1; no firm D call. From germline, CDR1 is SQVTM and CDR2 ANQGSEA. The CDR3 covers 12 residues. V lost 3 bases to trimming and J lost 6 bases, with 9 bases between them. DNA for the CDR3: TGCAGCGTTGAGTTGGCTGGCAATGAGCAGTTCTTC. Translating it yields CSVELAGNEQFF.

V usage is TRBV4-1 and J usage is TRBJ2-1, with D possibly matching TRBD1 (5 bases). CDR1 is MGHRA, CDR2 YSYEKL, per germline. The CDR3 runs 16 residues. The V gene lost 1 base and the J gene lost 0 bases, with 10 bases spanning the gap. The CDR3 coding sequence is TGCGCCAGCAGCCAAGCGACAGAGAGCTCCTACAATGAGCAGTTCTTC. Amino acids: CASSQATESSYNEQFF.

The gene calls are TRBV10-2 and TRBJ2-1, with D unclear. CDR1 is WSHSY and CDR2 is SAAADI in the germline V gene. This CDR3 is 17 amino acids long. V was shortened by 2 bases and J by 1 base, with 15 bases between the two germline ends. CDR3 DNA: TGCGCCAGCAGTGAGACCCCCGCGCGGTGGTCCTACAATGAGCAGTTCTTC. Its protein product is CASSETPARWSYNEQFF.

The V and J genes are TRBV7-2 and TRBJ1-1; TRBD1 agrees at 7 bases. Germline loops: CDR1 SGHTA, CDR2 FQGNSA. The CDR3 spans 14 residues. Unmatched junction bases numbered 7, after V lost 4 bases and J lost 5 bases. The CDR3 loop is CASSSDRVITEAFF. For the CDR3, the DNA is TGTGCCAGCAGCTCAGACAGGGTTATTACTGAAGCTTTCTTT. The entire variable domain, with the rest obtained from reference TRBV7-2 and TRBJ1-1, is as follows: GAGVSQSPSNKVTEKGKDVELRCDPISGHTALYWYRQSLGQGLEFLIYFQGNSAPDKSGLPSDRFSAERTGGSVSTLTIQRTQQEDSAVYLCASSSDRVITEAFFGQGTRLTVV.

The V call is TRBV28, the J call TRBJ2-5; 9 bases map to TRBD2. V shed 8 bases and J 7 bases; nucleotides not matched to a gene: 11. From germline, CDR1 is MDHEN and CDR2 SYDVKM. The CDR3 sequence is 14 residues long. The CDR3 here is CASARLAASGTQYF. The CDR3 DNA sequence: TGTGCCAGCGCCCGACTAGCGGCCTCTGGGACCCAGTACTTC.

This chain's CDR3 is CASIGGARPGLAGVEQYF. The CDR3 coding sequence is TGTGCCAGCATAGGTGGGGCCCGACCGGGACTAGCGGGAGTCGAGCAGTACTTC. The J gene is TRBJ2-7, the V gene TRBV28; the match to TRBD2 covers 14 bases. CDR3 length equals 18 residues. Germline CDR1 reads MDHEN; CDR2 reads SYDVKM. Trimming removed 7 bases from V and 6 bases from J; junction bases left unmatched: 17.

This chain connects TRBV14 to TRBJ1-2, with D possibly matching TRBD1 (5 bases). Germline-derived CDR1 and CDR2 are SGHDN and FVKESK. The CDR3 runs to 15 residues. V lost 4 bases to trimming and J lost 4 bases, with 16 bases between them. CDR3 DNA: TGTGCCAGCAGCCCGGCAGGGAGGAGGAGCTATGGCTACACCTTC. It encodes CASSPAGRRSYGYTF.

The rearrangement joins TRBV28 to TRBJ1-3, with a weak D call TRBD1 (6 bases). V was trimmed by 7 bases and J by 0 bases, leaving 19 bases between them. The CDR3 loop spans 17 amino acids. Per the germline V gene, CDR1 is MDHEN and CDR2 is SYDVKM. The CDR3 sequence: CASTTPLGGFSGNTIYF. CDR3 coding DNA: TGTGCCAGCACCACCCCTTTAGGGGGATTCTCTGGAAACACCATATATTTT.

This chain joins TRBV19 and TRBJ1-5; D may be TRBD1 (5 bases). Between the trimmed V and J ends, which lost 7 bases and 1 base, there was a span of 8 bases. Germline V gives CDR1 LNHDA, CDR2 SQIVND (reference sequence). The CDR3 is 13 amino acids. Here the CDR3 reads CASTGGSNQPQHF. The DNA for the CDR3 is TGTGCCAGTACCGGGGGGAGCAATCAGCCCCAGCATTTT. The entire variable domain, with the rest obtained from reference TRBV19 and TRBJ1-5, is as follows: DGGITQSPKYLFRKEGQNVTLSCEQNLNHDAMYWYRQDPGQGLRLIYYSQIVNDFQKGDIAEGYSVSREKKESFPLTVTSAQKNPTAFYLCASTGGSNQPQHFGDGTRLSIL.

The V call is TRBV6-5, the J call TRBJ2-7; a weak D match, TRBD1 (6 bases). CDR3 size: 16 residues. Germline V CDR1 and CDR2: MNHEY, SVGAGI. The V end was cut by 0 bases, the J end by 2 bases, with 14 bases between. CDR3 bases: TGTGCCAGCAGTTACTCGTCAGGGGAAGTAGCCTACGAGCAGTACTTC. As protein: CASSYSSGEVAYEQYF.

The chain employs TRBV7-9 and TRBJ2-3, with D possibly matching TRBD2 (6 bases). The CDR3 runs 14 residues. V shed 8 bases and J shed 0 bases, with 12 bases lying between them. From germline, CDR1 is SEHNR and CDR2 FQNEAQ (reference sequence). Here the CDR3 reads CASGRRLSTDTQYF. The CDR3, as DNA: TGTGCCAGCGGGAGGCGACTTAGCACAGATACGCAGTATTTT.

The DNA for the CDR3 is TGTGCCACCAGCAGAGGGACAGGGATTGAGACCCAGTACTTC. It is translated as CATSRGTGIETQYF. The chain links TRBV15 to TRBJ2-5, with 8 bases aligning to TRBD1. The CDR3 covers 14 residues. Germline trimming cut 1 base from V and 5 bases from J; bases unmatched to any gene: 3. The germline CDR1 and CDR2 sequences are LNHNV and YYDKDF (reference sequence).

The chain combines TRBV5-4 with TRBJ1-1, with a tentative D call TRBD1 (6 bases). V was pared by 0 bases and J by 5 bases, with 14 bases between. Germline CDR1 and CDR2: SGHNT and YYREEE (reference sequence). CDR3 length: 15 amino acids. The CDR3 DNA sequence: TGTGCCAGCAGCTTGGAAACAGGGCGGTGGACTGAAGCTTTCTTT. This encodes CASSLETGRWTEAFF.

J is TRBJ2-1 and V is TRBV16, with 13 bases that match TRBD2. Germline V gene data show CDR1 as KGHSY and CDR2 as FQNENV. This CDR3 spans 16 amino acids. Trimming cost V 5 bases and J 8 bases; bases outside gene matches: 9. The CDR3 DNA reads TGTGCCAGCAGCGATGACCGGACTAGCGGGAGTTATGAGCAGTTCTTC. Translated: CASSDDRTSGSYEQFF. The full variable domain, its missing parts supplied by reference TRBV16 and TRBJ2-1, is GEEVAQTPKHLVRGEGQKAKLYCAPIKGHSYVFWYQQVLKNEFKFLISFQNENVFDETGMPKERFSAKCLPNSPCSLEIQATKLEDSAVYFCASSDDRTSGSYEQFFGPGTRLTVL.

The chain is built from TRBV29-1 and TRBJ1-1; TRBD1 matches at 9 bases. The ends lost 4 bases at V and 4 bases at J; junction bases unmatched: 4. This CDR3 has 13 amino acids. The germline V gene has CDR1 SQVTM and CDR2 ANQGSEA. As DNA, the CDR3 is TGCAGCGTTGCGGGACAGGGAGTCACTGAAGCTTTCTTT. Its protein is CSVAGQGVTEAFF.